This passage covers 25 T cell receptor beta chains from one sample sequenced in a study of cytomegalovirus exposure and HLA in healthy donors. This PCR relied on a set of 60 Vbeta primers and 13 Jbeta primers. Here immunoSEQ multiplex PCR was the method, and the copy in TCRdb shows in-frame clones only, minus some. The sample carries over 150,000 clones, 68% recorded once. Sequencing was performed on PBMCs. The receptors were gathered from a man in his fifties in good health and CMV-seronegative.

This clone was seen only a few times. The rearrangement links TRBV5-1 to TRBJ2-7, with 7 bases lining up with TRBD2. Germline loops: CDR1 SGHRS, CDR2 YFSETQ. CDR3 size: 15 residues. J lost 0 bases, V lost 4 bases, and 7 bases had no gene match. CDR3 residues: CASSRVGRNSYEQYF. The CDR3 DNA reads as TGCGCCAGCAGCCGAGTCGGGAGGAACTCCTACGAGCAGTACTTC.

The chain is built from TRBV7-3 and TRBJ1-1, with unresolved D. The CDR3 totals 13 residues. CDR1 SGHTA and CDR2 FQGTGA come from the germline V gene. V lost 4 bases and J lost 0, with 6 bases in between. CDR3 sequence: CASSSGVNTEAFF. DNA of the CDR3: TGTGCCAGCAGCTCGGGAGTGAACACTGAAGCTTTCTTT.

This clone has only a few counts. In the same sample, other DNA sequences code for this CDR3. The chain links TRBV6-5 to TRBJ1-3; D gene uncertain. Germline V gene data show CDR1 as MNHEY and CDR2 as SVGAGI. The CDR3 contains 14 residues. Deletions cut 4 bases from V and 0 bases from J, with 7 bases between. The CDR3 protein is CASSLASSGNTIYF. CDR3 coding DNA: TGTGCCAGCAGTTTGGCTAGCTCTGGAAACACCATATATTTT.

CDR3 sequence: CASSSRGTEAFF. The CDR3 coding sequence is TGTGCCAGCAGCTCAAGGGGGACTGAAGCTTTCTTT. The J gene is TRBJ1-1, the V gene TRBV7-9; tentatively, D is TRBD1 (6 bases). The CDR3 contains 12 residues. The V gene lost 4 bases and the J gene lost 5 bases, with 8 bases spanning the gap. Germline V gives CDR1 SEHNR, CDR2 FQNEAQ (reference sequence). Full variable domain (remainder filled in from reference TRBV7-9 and TRBJ1-1): DTGVSQNPRHKITKRGQNVTFRCDPISEHNRLYWYRQTLGQGPEFLTYFQNEAQLEKSRLLSDRFSAERPKGSFSTLEIQRTEQGDSAMYLCASSSRGTEAFFGQGTRLTVV.

The chain has TRBV25-1 and TRBJ2-2, with TRBD2 matching 8 bases. Germline CDR1 is MGHDK and CDR2 is SYGVNS. The CDR3 has 13 residues. J gave up 7 bases and V 9 bases, and 7 bases lay outside the gene matches. This chain's CDR3 is CASSGELNGELFF. The CDR3 bases are TGTGCCAGTAGCGGGGAACTTAACGGGGAGCTGTTTTTT.

V is TRBV29-1 and J is TRBJ2-3; 9 positions match TRBD2. Trimming cost V 2 bases and J 3 bases; bases outside gene matches: 0. The CDR3 has 13 amino acids. Germline loops: CDR1 SQVTM, CDR2 ANQGSEA. In DNA form, the CDR3 reads TGCAGCGTTGAACTAGCGGGGACAGATACGCAGTATTTT. Translated: CSVELAGTDTQYF.

The chain couples TRBV5-4 to TRBJ1-1, with 7 nucleotides matching TRBD1. The CDR3 is 15 amino acids. V gave up 6 bases and J gave up 1 base; unmatched junction bases: 9. Germline CDR1 is SGHNT and CDR2 is YYREEE (reference sequence). The CDR3, as DNA: TGTGCCAGCACTTCTGGCCACAGGGGGAACACTGAAGCTTTCTTT. Its protein is CASTSGHRGNTEAFF. The entire variable domain, with the rest obtained from reference TRBV5-4 and TRBJ1-1, is as follows: ETGVTQSPTHLIKTRGQQVTLRCSSQSGHNTVSWYQQALGQGPQFIFQYYREEENGRGNFPPRFSGLQFPNYSSELNVNALELDDSALYLCASTSGHRGNTEAFFGQGTRLTVV.

V is TRBV7-9 and J is TRBJ2-5; D is unresolved. This CDR3 has 13 residues. Trimming shortened V by 5 bases and J by 5 bases, and 12 bases separated the two germline ends. CDR1 is SEHNR and CDR2 is FQNEAQ in the germline V gene (reference sequence). This chain's CDR3 is CASSLDNRETQYF. As DNA, the CDR3 is TGTGCCAGCAGCCTTGACAATCGGGAGACCCAGTACTTC.

V and J are TRBV28 and TRBJ1-6; D perhaps matches TRBD1 (6 bases). CDR1 is MDHEN and CDR2 is SYDVKM in the germline V gene. CDR3 length equals 14 residues. The V end lost 2 bases, the J end lost 10 bases, and 12 bases lay between the germline ends. The CDR3 loop is CASSLNRVASPLHF. CDR3 in DNA: TGTGCCAGCAGTTTAAACAGGGTCGCGTCACCCCTCCACTTT.

V and J are TRBV6-5 and TRBJ1-6; D not resolved. From germline, CDR1 is MNHEY and CDR2 SVGAGI. V was cut by 4 bases and J by 4 bases, with 14 bases left in between. The CDR3 has 16 amino acids. The CDR3 DNA reads TGTGCCAGCAGTTCCCCTTCGGAGGGATATAATTCACCCCTCCACTTT. This translates into CASSSPSEGYNSPLHF.

The genes are TRBV4-1 and TRBJ1-2; maybe TRBD1 (6 bases). The germline V gene has CDR1 MGHRA and CDR2 YSYEKL. The CDR3 is 16 amino acids. The ends were cut back, 1 base at V and 5 bases at J, with 17 bases in the middle. The DNA of the CDR3 is TGCGCCAGCAGCCAAGGAAGCGACAGGAACCCGTATGGCTACACCTTC. This sequence encodes CASSQGSDRNPYGYTF.

The sample holds one count of this clone. One end of the junction fails to match germline, which may point to a read error. The chain joins TRBV15 to TRBJ1-3; D is possibly TRBD1 (6 bases). Per the germline V gene, CDR1 is LNHNV and CDR2 is YYDKDF (reference sequence). The CDR3 extends over 19 amino acids. The CDR3 loop reads CATNRETRGLSNSGNTIYF. Written as DNA, the CDR3 is TGTGCCACCAACAGAGAAACCAGGGGCTTGAGCAACTCTGGAAACACCATATATTTT.

This clone was seen only once. The rearrangement uses TRBV6-6 and TRBJ2-3; no definite D call. Germline CDR1 MNHNY, CDR2 SVGAGI (reference sequence). Trimming left V 6 bases short and J 2 bases short, with 18 bases between. This CDR3 is built from 16 residues. The CDR3 region has the DNA TGTGCCAGCAGCCCCTGGGTGACACAGATCACAGATACGCAGTATTTT. This translates into CASSPWVTQITDTQYF.

The chain employs TRBV5-6 and TRBJ1-1; D is uncertain. The CDR3 extends over 12 amino acids. V was pared by 4 bases and J by 6 bases, with 10 bases between. Germline V gene data show CDR1 as SGHDT and CDR2 as YYEEEE. The CDR3 DNA sequence: TGTGCCAGCAGCGATAGTGGTTCTGAAGCTTTCTTT. Its protein product is CASSDSGSEAFF.

This clone was detected a few times. The V and J genes are TRBV6-6 and TRBJ1-5; 8 bases fit TRBD1. Per the germline V gene, CDR1 is MNHNY and CDR2 is SVGAGI (reference sequence). This CDR3 comprises 16 residues. Germline trimming cut 5 bases from V and 0 bases from J; bases unmatched to any gene: 6. CDR3 bases: TGTGCCAGCAGTCACGGGACAGGTTATAGCAATCAGCCCCAGCATTTT. Amino acids: CASSHGTGYSNQPQHF.

The chain uses TRBV2 and TRBJ1-3; TRBD1 agrees at 7 bases. Trimming took 3 bases from V and 0 from J; bases not matched to a gene: 2. The CDR3 covers 15 residues. Germline CDR1 SNHLY, CDR2 FYNNEI. The CDR3 region is CASSEGTVSGNTIYF. CDR3 sequence (DNA): TGTGCCAGCAGTGAGGGGACAGTCTCTGGAAACACCATATATTTT.

The chain employs TRBV5-1 and TRBJ1-1; D is unresolved. Per the germline V gene, CDR1 is SGHRS and CDR2 is YFSETQ. The CDR3 is 15 residues long. Trimming left V 0 bases short and J 0 bases short, with 9 bases between. The CDR3 DNA reads as TGCGCCAGCAGCTTGGTCGAGGAGATGAACACTGAAGCTTTCTTT. It translates to CASSLVEEMNTEAFF.

The chain combines TRBV10-1 with TRBJ1-1; 10 bases line up with TRBD1. J lost 5 bases, V lost 9 bases, and 18 bases had no gene match. The CDR3 contains 17 residues. From germline, CDR1 is WNHNN and CDR2 SYGVQD (reference sequence). CDR3 in amino acids: CASIIARQGAVGTEAFF. DNA of the CDR3: TGCGCCAGTATCATCGCCCGACAGGGGGCGGTAGGGACTGAAGCTTTCTTT.

The sample holds a few counts of this clone. The chain has TRBV28 and TRBJ2-5; weak D call: TRBD1 (6 bases). The ends were cut back, 6 bases at V and 5 bases at J, with 19 bases in the middle. Germline CDR1 MDHEN, CDR2 SYDVKM. This CDR3 region has 15 residues. CDR3 DNA: TGTGCCAGCAGGCCCCCCACAGGGCAGATGGAGACCCAGTACTTC. It specifies CASRPPTGQMETQYF.

This clone was counted a few times. V usage is TRBV5-1 and J usage is TRBJ2-2, with 10 bases identical to TRBD1. Germline V gene sequence: CDR1 SGHRS, CDR2 YFSETQ. This CDR3 comprises 14 residues. Losses at the gene ends were 2 bases for V and 7 bases for J; bases not matched to a gene: 2. CDR3: CASSFGQGGGELFF. For the CDR3, the DNA is TGCGCCAGCAGCTTTGGACAGGGGGGCGGGGAGCTGTTTTTT.

The rearrangement links TRBV19 to TRBJ1-1, with a weak D call TRBD1 (5 bases). Trimming removed 7 bases from V and 2 bases from J, with 11 bases in between. The CDR3 runs to 13 residues. Per the germline V gene, CDR1 is LNHDA and CDR2 is SQIVND (reference sequence). The CDR3 loop is CASNGRTNTEAFF. CDR3 bases: TGTGCCAGTAACGGACGGACAAACACTGAAGCTTTCTTT.

This sequence joins TRBV28 and TRBJ2-1, with D possibly matching TRBD2 (6 bases). CDR1 is MDHEN, CDR2 SYDVKM, per germline. There are 16 residues in the CDR3. Trimming shortened V by 6 bases and J by 3 bases, and 18 bases separated the two germline ends. CDR3 bases: TGTGCCAGCAGCCCTATCGACCCGCGGGGCTACAATGAGCAGTTCTTC. This gives the protein CASSPIDPRGYNEQFF.

The chain carries TRBV5-1 and TRBJ2-2; 8 bases align to TRBD1. There are 14 residues in the CDR3. From germline, CDR1 is SGHRS and CDR2 YFSETQ. With V trimmed by 5 bases and J by 6 bases, 6 bases remained unmatched. The CDR3 here is CASRTGAGSGELFF. CDR3 coding DNA: TGCGCCAGCAGGACAGGGGCGGGTTCCGGGGAGCTGTTTTTT.

This chain links TRBV19 with TRBJ1-6; 11 nucleotides match TRBD1. With 6 bases clipped from V and 7 bases from J, the junction kept 5 bases outside the gene matches. CDR3 size: 15 residues. Germline-derived CDR1 and CDR2 are LNHDA and SQIVND (reference sequence). The CDR3 DNA is TGTGCCAGTAGCTTGGACAGGGGGCGGAATTCACCCCTCCACTTT. It encodes CASSLDRGRNSPLHF.

The chain joins TRBV7-2 to TRBJ2-1; a weak D match, TRBD2 (5 bases). Per germline, CDR1 SGHTA and CDR2 FQGNSA. V was trimmed by 5 bases and J by 8 bases, leaving 13 bases between them. The CDR3 covers 13 residues. The CDR3: CASSLRTGDEQFF. The DNA for the CDR3 is TGTGCCAGCAGCCTAAGAACCGGGGATGAGCAGTTCTTC.